This T cell receptor (beta chain) was found in a study of spatial heterogeneity in lung cancer. Study-wide results and caveats: The study found that ubiquitous and regional expanded TCR counts tracked ubiquitous and regional nonsynonymous mutations, respectively. Tracking of tumor mutation counts was seen in expanded intratumoral alpha and beta TCR counts. Coverage of tumor T cells, an estimated figure, was roughly 6.9% for alpha and about 13% for beta chains.

This clonotype was picked up a small number of times. Its cognate antigen is unknown. TCRdb reprocessed the 5' RACE reads with MiXCR, giving one entry per CDR3 protein. Among 20,000 to 30,000 distinct CDR3 sequences listed, approximately 9.5% were seen once. The sample's time point: sample taken at primary tumor resection. Donation came from 70 or so patients with untreated early-stage non-small cell lung cancer. No cell sorting; template was whole RNA from tumor, lung tissue or PBMC. The sample was lung tumor tissue, taken at surgery. This sequence was found in a male donor with early-stage non-small cell lung cancer.

This CDR3 reads CASSLGTRRQFF. As DNA, the CDR3 is TGTGCCAGCAGCTTAGGGACCCGGAGGCAGTTCTTC. The chain carries TRBV11-2 and TRBJ2-1, with no clear D. The CDR3 runs 12 residues. V was clipped by 1 base and J by 12 bases, with 10 bases between them. The V gene's germline CDR1 is SGHAT and CDR2 FQNNGV.